This T cell receptor (beta chain) appears in the sequencing data of a study of T cell responses to AZD1222 COVID-19 vaccine. Generated by immunoSEQ multiplex PCR, the TCRdb table keeps only in-frame clones and is missing some. The table has approximately 220,000 clones, around 93% seen once. Study-wide points: The number of AZD1222 recipients seropositive at baseline was only six. White British donors predominated, females outnumbered males, and clonal diversity was possibly underestimated.

With respect to this clone: What it recognizes is unknown.

The germline gives CDR1 SGHTS, CDR2 YDEGEE. The CDR3 covers 16 residues. V was clipped by 1 base and J by 0 bases; unmatched bases: 6. The V call is TRBV5-8, the J call TRBJ2-7; 8 nucleotides agree with TRBD1. This specimen was peripheral blood, taken on day 0 of MenACWY control vaccination. This sequence was found in an adult in good health. CDR3 coding DNA: TGTGCCAGCAGCTTGAACAGGGGGGATGGCTCCTACGAGCAGTACTTC. Residues: CASSLNRGDGSYEQYF.